Shown below are 4 T cell receptor beta chains from a single sample sequenced in a study of beta chain features in type 1 diabetes. The isolated RNA, all of it, was reverse transcribed, so expressed TCRB transcripts were what got sequenced. This table comes from immunoSEQ multiplex PCR, and its TCRdb copy is limited to in-frame clones, with some not included. The repertoire holds more than 150,000 clones, about 13% seen once, with 0.55% to 0.8% in the top ten. Sequenced material: central memory CD4+ T cells from blood. These receptors originate from a young woman in good health.

The chain carries TRBV5-1 and TRBJ2-3, with 10 bases fitting TRBD2. The germline V gene has CDR1 SGHRS and CDR2 YFSETQ. J gave up 4 bases and V 0 bases, and 5 bases lay outside the gene matches. This CDR3 comprises 16 residues. The CDR3 here is CASSLALAGQSDTQYF. In nucleotides, the CDR3 is TGCGCCAGCAGCTTGGCACTAGCGGGACAATCAGATACGCAGTATTTT.

This chain uses TRBV30 with TRBJ2-3; 7 nucleotides match TRBD2. This CDR3 spans 16 amino acids. CDR1 and CDR2 (germline): GTSNPN, SVGIG (reference sequence). The V and J ends lost 0 bases and 6 bases, in that order; junction bases with no gene match: 12. In DNA, the CDR3 is TGTGCCTGGAGTGTGTTCCTCAGCGGGAAAGTGGATACGCAGTATTTT. Protein sequence: CAWSVFLSGKVDTQYF.

A few counts support this clone. The chain is built from TRBV28 and TRBJ2-5, with D unclear. The CDR3 runs 15 residues. The V end lost 5 bases, the J end lost 1 base, and 14 bases lay between the germline ends. Germline lookup yields CDR1 MDHEN and CDR2 SYDVKM. The CDR3 loop reads CASSLIDGLQETQYF. The CDR3 DNA sequence: TGTGCCAGCAGTCTGATTGATGGGCTCCAAGAGACCCAGTACTTC. Variable domain in full (rest from reference TRBV28 and TRBJ2-5): DVKVTQSSRYLVKRTGEKVFLECVQDMDHENMFWYRQDPGLGLRLIYFSYDVKMKEKGDIPEGYSVSREKKERFSLILESASTNQTSMYLCASSLIDGLQETQYFGPGTRLLVL.

The genes are TRBV28 and TRBJ2-2; TRBD1 is a possible D gene (6 bases). V dropped 5 bases and J dropped 4 bases, with 14 bases sitting between them. The CDR3 covers 15 residues. The germline CDR1 and CDR2 sequences are MDHEN and SYDVKM. DNA for the CDR3: TGTGCCAGCAGTCCAGATGACAGGCGCACCGGGGAGCTGTTTTTT. Translated: CASSPDDRRTGELFF.